This T cell receptor beta chain was captured in a study of cytomegalovirus exposure and HLA in healthy donors. General observations from the study: The authors later found most CMV-associated TCR beta chains appeared HLA-restricted.

Primers for the PCR totalled 60 Vbeta and 13 Jbeta. Some clones are missing from TCRdb's copy, which holds only in-frame ones; the method was immunoSEQ multiplex PCR. Here the sample spans fewer than 200,000 clones, 65% to 90% being singletons. The germline V gene encodes CDR1 KGHSH and CDR2 LQKENI. V shed 3 bases and J shed 6 bases, with 12 bases lying between them. CDR3 size: 13 residues. With respect to this clone: What it binds is not known.

This clonotype originated in a human donor in good health. The chain is built from TRBV18 and TRBJ2-7, with TRBD1 as a possible D gene (6 bases). The source material was PBMCs. CDR3 amino acids: CASSPREGGEQYF. CDR3 sequence (DNA): TGTGCCAGCTCACCCAGAGAAGGGGGCGAGCAGTACTTC.